This entry concerns a single T cell receptor (beta chain). Its antigen is not identified. This sample was included in a study of siplizumab effects on memory and regulatory T cells. Findings and limits, study-wide: Confirmation was lacking for the suppressive function of proliferating Tregs derived from siplizumab cultures.

Assay: immunoSEQ multiplex PCR; the TCRdb copy retains only in-frame clones and omits some. Altogether over 70,000 clones are present, 85% to 95% being singletons, with the ten largest covering around 20%. With 2 bases clipped from V and 3 bases from J, the junction kept 0 bases outside the gene matches. Germline CDR1 is MNHEY and CDR2 is SMNVEV (reference sequence). The CDR3 loop spans 14 amino acids. The sample taken for sequencing was CD8+ T cells sorted from blood. The TCR was taken from a human donor in good health. The V gene is TRBV27, the J gene TRBJ2-1; 8 bases map to TRBD2. CDR3 residues: CASSLSGSYNEQFF. The CDR3 bases are TGTGCCAGCAGTTTAAGCGGGAGCTACAATGAGCAGTTCTTC.